A single sample gave rise to the 14 T cell receptor beta chains below, sequenced in a study of blood T cell repertoires in COVID-19. Sequenced by immunoSEQ multiplex PCR; TCRdb stores in-frame clones only, minus some. The repertoire holds 200,000 to 250,000 clones, with about 83% as singletons. Sequences were obtained from PBMCs or T cells enriched from blood (not recorded which). The receptor source for this set is a woman in her forties or fifties who had been exposed to COVID-19.

Comments on this clone: Other DNA sequences within the sample encode an identical CDR3. The chain joins TRBV11-2 to TRBJ2-5; weak D call: TRBD2 (6 bases). The CDR3 has 15 amino acids. The germline V and J ends were trimmed by 1 base and 5 bases, with 14 bases remaining between them. The germline V gene has CDR1 SGHAT and CDR2 FQNNGV. The CDR3 sequence: CASSLVGGAQETQYF. The CDR3 DNA is TGTGCCAGCAGCTTAGTAGGCGGGGCCCAGGAGACCCAGTACTTC.

The V gene is TRBV28, the J gene TRBJ1-4, with D perhaps TRBD1 (5 bases). Germline V gene data show CDR1 as MDHEN and CDR2 as SYDVKM. Trimming cost V 3 bases and J 8 bases, with 10 bases left between them. The CDR3 is 13 amino acids. The CDR3 DNA reads TGTGCCAGCAGTTTGGGGCGGGAGGAAAAACTGTTTTTT. As protein: CASSLGREEKLFF.

The chain is built from TRBV10-3 and TRBJ2-7, with 7 bases identical to TRBD1. CDR1 and CDR2 (germline): ENHRY, SYGVKD. CDR3 length equals 14 residues. Trimming took 9 bases from V and 0 from J; bases not matched to a gene: 8. The CDR3 DNA follows: TGTGCCATATGGAAGGGACAGAGCTCCTACGAGCAGTACTTC. Translating it yields CAIWKGQSSYEQYF.

The chain combines TRBV15 with TRBJ2-5; no clear D gene. The CDR3 covers 12 residues. V was cut by 1 base and J by 4 bases, with 4 bases left in between. CDR1 and CDR2 (germline): LNHNV, YYDKDF (reference sequence). CDR3 coding DNA: TGTGCCACCAGCAGAGCCTTAGAGACCCAGTACTTC. It specifies CATSRALETQYF. The whole variable domain, filled in from reference TRBV15 and TRBJ2-5, reads DAMVIQNPRYQVTQFGKPVTLSCSQTLNHNVMYWYQQKSSQAPKLLFHYYDKDFNNEADTPDNFQSRRPNTSFCFLDIRSPGLGDTAMYLCATSRALETQYFGPGTRLLVL.

The J gene is TRBJ2-2, the V gene TRBV10-3; maybe TRBD2 (6 bases). CDR1 and CDR2 from the germline V gene are ENHRY and SYGVKD. Trimming shortened V by 6 bases and J by 8 bases, and 25 bases separated the two germline ends. CDR3 size: 17 residues. Here the CDR3 DNA reads TGTGCCATCAGCCCCGATTGGTCTCTCCCCGGGGGTGGGGAGCTGTTTTTT. This translates into CAISPDWSLPGGGELFF.

This rearrangement joins TRBV25-1 to TRBJ2-1, with D tentatively TRBD1 (7 bases). The CDR3 is 16 residues long. Germline-derived CDR1 and CDR2 are MGHDK and SYGVNS. Trimming shortened V by 4 bases and J by 9 bases, and 22 bases separated the two germline ends. CDR3 sequence reads: CASSAPQGDRRVEQFF. The CDR3 coding sequence is TGTGCCAGCAGTGCGCCGCAGGGGGATCGGAGGGTTGAGCAGTTCTTC.

V usage is TRBV4-1 and J usage is TRBJ2-2, with a tentative D call TRBD2 (7 bases). The V end lost 8 bases, the J end lost 6 bases, and 10 bases lay between the germline ends. The CDR3 consists of 12 residues. Germline loops: CDR1 MGHRA, CDR2 YSYEKL. In DNA, the CDR3 is TGCGCCAGCGAGGGGGGGCCCGGGGAGCTGTTTTTT. Translating gives CASEGGPGELFF.

The chain joins TRBV27 to TRBJ1-1, with D unresolved. Trimming removed 3 bases from V and 0 bases from J, with 8 bases in between. The CDR3 sequence is 14 residues long. Germline values: CDR1 MNHEY, CDR2 SMNVEV (reference sequence). The CDR3: CASSLGRVNTEAFF. The CDR3 region has the DNA TGTGCCAGCAGTTTGGGGAGGGTGAACACTGAAGCTTTCTTT.

The rearrangement joins TRBV7-8 to TRBJ2-1; possible D gene TRBD2, 5 bases. The CDR3 is 13 amino acids. The V end lost 1 base, the J end lost 7 bases, and 8 bases lay between the germline ends. In germline, CDR1 is SGHVS, CDR2 FQNEAQ. The CDR3 spells CASSLGPGNEQFF. CDR3 in DNA: TGTGCCAGCAGCTTAGGTCCGGGGAATGAGCAGTTCTTC.

This clone was detected only a few times. V and J are TRBV15 and TRBJ1-5, with a weak D call TRBD1 (6 bases). There are 16 residues in the CDR3. V was clipped by 1 base and J by 4 bases, with 14 bases between them. Germline CDR1 is LNHNV and CDR2 is YYDKDF (reference sequence). CDR3 residues: CATSRGTGPKNQPQHF. DNA of the CDR3: TGTGCCACCAGCAGAGGTACAGGGCCTAAGAATCAGCCCCAGCATTTT.

This clone showed up just a few times. The chain has TRBV24-1 and TRBJ1-5; 10 positions match TRBD1. From germline, CDR1 is KGHDR and CDR2 SFDVKD. CDR3 length: 16 residues. Trimming removed 2 bases from V and 6 bases from J; junction bases left unmatched: 6. CDR3 region: CATSDSGTGDFQPQHF. The CDR3 nucleotides are TGTGCCACCAGTGATTCAGGGACAGGGGACTTTCAGCCCCAGCATTTT.

The chain has TRBV7-2 and TRBJ2-4; 8 positions agree with TRBD1. V was clipped by 2 bases and J by 7 bases; unmatched bases: 1. Germline V gene lookup returns CDR1 SGHTA and CDR2 FQGNSA. This CDR3 is 13 amino acids long. The CDR3 sequence: CASSLTGGNIQYF. The DNA for the CDR3 is TGTGCCAGCAGCTTAACAGGGGGGAACATTCAGTACTTC.

The chain links TRBV5-1 to TRBJ1-1; D gene unclear. V lost 1 base and J lost 4, with 14 bases in between. This CDR3 spans 15 amino acids. Germline V gene sequence: CDR1 SGHRS, CDR2 YFSETQ. The CDR3 sequence: CASSLFPGMGTEAFF. The CDR3 nucleotides read TGCGCCAGCAGCTTGTTTCCAGGTATGGGCACTGAAGCTTTCTTT.

The chain links TRBV18 to TRBJ1-1; 9 bases are a match to TRBD1. Germline assignment: CDR1 KGHSH and CDR2 LQKENI. V shed 3 bases and J 5 bases; nucleotides not matched to a gene: 10. The CDR3 is 16 residues long. CDR3 loop: CASSPGQGTVLTEAFF. DNA of the CDR3: TGTGCCAGCTCACCGGGACAGGGCACTGTGCTGACTGAAGCTTTCTTT.